This is a list of T cell receptor beta chains from one sample in a study of control samples from healthy donors and cancer patients. Using immunoSEQ multiplex PCR, the repertoire was profiled, and TCRdb retains in-frame clones only, with some absent. The table records 180,000 or so clones, 91% of them present only once. Sequencing was done on a sample of blood. Receptor source: a woman aged 25-40 years in good health. The CDR3 runs from the conserved cysteine through the conserved F or W. A D gene is named only where the DNA matches it firmly. Some rows have no size entry. The others give once, few or many, or a class for an expanded clone.

D gene: NA
clone size: once
V gene: TRBV3-1/TRBV3-2
J gene: TRBJ1-2
CDR3 protein: CASSQVGIGYGYTF
CDR3 DNA: TGTGCCAGCAGCCAGGTAGGGATCGGCTATGGCTACACCTTC

D gene: TRBD1
clone size: NA
V gene: TRBV18
J gene: TRBJ1-1
CDR3 protein: CASSTGTGPVNTEAFF
CDR3 DNA: TGTGCCAGCTCTACCGGGACAGGGCCGGTTAACACTGAAGCTTTCTTT

D gene: TRBD1
clone size: NA
V gene: TRBV5-1
J gene: TRBJ1-1
CDR3 protein: CASSRTGNTEAFF
CDR3 DNA: TGCGCCAGCAGTCGGACAGGGAACACTGAAGCTTTCTTT

D gene: TRBD2
clone size: NA
V gene: TRBV9
J gene: TRBJ2-1
CDR3 protein: CASSAGTSYNEQFF
CDR3 DNA: TGTGCCAGCAGCGCCGGGACTAGCTACAATGAGCAGTTCTTC

D gene: NA
clone size: NA
V gene: TRBV28
J gene: TRBJ1-2
CDR3 protein: CASSLRRGSYGYTF
CDR3 DNA: TGTGCCAGCAGTTTACGCCGGGGGTCCTATGGCTACACCTTC

D gene: TRBD2
clone size: NA
V gene: TRBV7-7
J gene: TRBJ2-1
CDR3 protein: CASSLVGTSYNEQFF
CDR3 DNA: TGTGCTAGCAGCTTAGTAGGGACTAGCTACAATGAGCAGTTCTTC

D gene: NA
clone size: NA
V gene: TRBV14
J gene: TRBJ1-3
CDR3 protein: CASSNRGNTIYF
CDR3 DNA: TGTGCCAGCAGCAATCGTGGAAACACCATATATTTT

D gene: NA
clone size: NA
V gene: TRBV6-6
J gene: TRBJ2-2
CDR3 protein: CASSYSTGRGTGELFF
CDR3 DNA: TGTGCCAGCAGTTACTCGACAGGCAGGGGCACCGGGGAGCTGTTTTTT

D gene: NA
clone size: once
V gene: TRBV4-1
J gene: TRBJ1-2
CDR3 protein: CASSQDSGTNYGYTF
CDR3 DNA: TGCGCCAGCAGCCAAGATTCGGGGACAAACTATGGCTACACCTTC

D gene: TRBD1
clone size: NA
V gene: TRBV4-1
J gene: TRBJ1-1
CDR3 protein: CASSQDPRQGHTEAFF
CDR3 DNA: TGCGCCAGCAGCCAAGATCCCCGACAGGGGCACACTGAAGCTTTCTTT

D gene: NA
clone size: few
V gene: TRBV2
J gene: TRBJ2-1
CDR3 protein: CASSEAGSYNEQFF
CDR3 DNA: TGTGCCAGCAGTGAAGCTGGCTCCTACAATGAGCAGTTCTTC

D gene: TRBD1
clone size: NA
V gene: TRBV7-2
J gene: TRBJ2-7
CDR3 protein: CASSLGIGGKTYEQYF
CDR3 DNA: TGTGCCAGCAGCTTAGGAATAGGGGGCAAGACCTACGAGCAGTACTTC

D gene: NA
clone size: NA
V gene: TRBV6-5
J gene: TRBJ2-7
CDR3 protein: CASSTRDGSYEQYF
CDR3 DNA: TGTGCCAGCAGTACCCGGGACGGGTCCTACGAGCAGTACTTC

D gene: NA
clone size: many
V gene: TRBV3-1/TRBV3-2
J gene: TRBJ1-1
CDR3 protein: CASSPGTEAFF
CDR3 DNA: TGTGCCAGCAGCCCCGGGACTGAAGCTTTCTTT

D gene: TRBD2
clone size: NA
V gene: TRBV3-1/TRBV3-2
J gene: TRBJ2-2
CDR3 protein: CASSQEVWREDGGELFF
CDR3 DNA: TGTGCCAGCAGCCAAGAGGTTTGGCGGGAGGACGGCGGGGAGCTGTTTTTT

D gene: NA
clone size: NA
V gene: TRBV12-1
J gene: TRBJ1-5
CDR3 protein: CASSFVRMGGQPQHF
CDR3 DNA: TGTGCCAGCAGCTTTGTCCGTATGGGGGGGCAGCCCCAGCATTTT

D gene: NA
clone size: NA
V gene: TRBV11-2
J gene: TRBJ2-1
CDR3 protein: CASSLELRTYNEQFF
CDR3 DNA: TGTGCCAGCAGCTTAGAGCTCCGCACCTACAATGAGCAGTTCTTC

D gene: NA
clone size: NA
V gene: TRBV4-2
J gene: TRBJ1-2
CDR3 protein: CASSQGQLGDYGYTF
CDR3 DNA: TGTGCCAGCAGCCAAGGACAGTTAGGAGACTATGGCTACACCTTC

D gene: TRBD2
clone size: NA
V gene: TRBV5-1
J gene: TRBJ2-5
CDR3 protein: CASSLGGLAGYQETQYF
CDR3 DNA: TGCGCCAGCAGCTTGGGTGGACTAGCGGGGTACCAAGAGACCCAGTACTTC

D gene: TRBD1
clone size: once
V gene: TRBV24-1
J gene: TRBJ2-5
CDR3 protein: CATSETGEETQYF
CDR3 DNA: TGTGCCACCAGTGAAACAGGGGAAGAGACCCAGTACTTC

D gene: NA
clone size: NA
V gene: TRBV7-6
J gene: TRBJ2-7
CDR3 protein: CASSLEEISYEQYF
CDR3 DNA: TGTGCCAGCAGCTTAGAGGAGATATCCTACGAGCAGTACTTC

D gene: TRBD1
clone size: once
V gene: TRBV28
J gene: TRBJ2-1
CDR3 protein: CASSSTGGKAYNEQFF
CDR3 DNA: TGTGCCAGCAGCTCGACAGGGGGCAAGGCCTACAATGAGCAGTTCTTC

D gene: NA
clone size: NA
V gene: TRBV7-3
J gene: TRBJ2-1
CDR3 protein: CASSIDRENEQFF
CDR3 DNA: TGTGCCAGCAGCATAGACCGGGAAAATGAGCAGTTCTTC

D gene: NA
clone size: NA
V gene: TRBV2
J gene: TRBJ2-5
CDR3 protein: CASRDLGRERQTQYF
CDR3 DNA: TGTGCCAGCAGGGACCTAGGACGGGAAAGACAGACCCAGTACTTC

D gene: NA
clone size: NA
V gene: TRBV14
J gene: TRBJ1-2
CDR3 protein: CASQGNYGYTF
CDR3 DNA: TGTGCCAGCCAGGGTAACTATGGCTACACCTTC

D gene: NA
clone size: NA
V gene: TRBV3-1/TRBV3-2
J gene: TRBJ2-5
CDR3 protein: CASSQDFWGQETQYF
CDR3 DNA: TGTGCCAGCAGCCAAGATTTCTGGGGTCAAGAGACCCAGTACTTC

D gene: TRBD1
clone size: NA
V gene: TRBV7-9
J gene: TRBJ1-5
CDR3 protein: CASSLDRGLGNQPQHF
CDR3 DNA: TGTGCCAGCAGCTTAGACAGGGGTTTGGGCAATCAGCCCCAGCATTTT

D gene: NA
clone size: NA
V gene: TRBV6-1
J gene: TRBJ1-2
CDR3 protein: CASSEAPQGYGYTF
CDR3 DNA: TGTGCCAGCAGTGAAGCGCCGCAGGGTTATGGCTACACCTTC